The rows below give T cell receptor beta chains drawn from one sample of a study of T cells after yellow fever vaccination. A single record per CDR3 protein comes from TCRdb applying MiXCR to the 5' RACE reads. The sample lists hundreds of thousands of distinct CDR3 sequences; about 17% were seen once. The input for sequencing was PBMCs, taken before the yellow fever booster vaccination. These receptors came from a man aged 18 to 35 who received the YFV17D yellow fever vaccine. Both conserved end residues are part of each CDR3. The D gene is left open where the match is weak. Where a row states a size, it is once, few, many or the class of an expanded clone; other rows omit it.

v_call	clone_size	d_call	j_call	cdr3_nt	cdr3_aa
TRBV19	.	.	TRBJ1-3	TGTGCCAGTAGTCTCATCGTCACCGCGGGAAACACCATATATTTT	CASSLIVTAGNTIYF
TRBV6-5	.	TRBD1	TRBJ1-2	TGTGCCAGCAGCCTAGATTTGACAGGGGCCTATGGCTACACCTTC	CASSLDLTGAYGYTF
TRBV9	.	.	TRBJ2-7	TGTGCCAGCAGCGTCCGGGACTTCTCCTACGAGCAGTACTTC	CASSVRDFSYEQYF
TRBV12-3/TRBV12-4	.	.	TRBJ2-2	TGTGCCATCTTTGGGGACCCTAACACCGGGGAGCTGTTTTTT	CAIFGDPNTGELFF
TRBV5-1	few	.	TRBJ1-6	TGCGCCAGCAGCCCCAATGACGTGAATTCACCCCTCCACTTT	CASSPNDVNSPLHF
TRBV6-2/TRBV6-3	few	TRBD1	TRBJ1-5	TGTGCCAGCAGATCGCCGGGACAGGGGGTTCAGCCCCAGCATTTT	CASRSPGQGVQPQHF
TRBV5-1	few	.	TRBJ1-2	TGCGCCAGCAGCTTGGATGGGGGAAGTGTTTATGGCTACACCTTC	CASSLDGGSVYGYTF
TRBV12-3/TRBV12-4	few	.	TRBJ2-5	TGTGCCAGCAGTTTATCGGGACACAAAGAGACCCAGTACTTC	CASSLSGHKETQYF
TRBV9	.	TRBD2	TRBJ2-3	TGTGCCAGCAGCCCTAGCGGAAGTTGGCTAGCGGGGGGCCCAGATACGCAGTATTTT	CASSPSGSWLAGGPDTQYF
TRBV12-3/TRBV12-4	many	TRBD1	TRBJ2-4	TGTGCCAGCAGTTTATCGGACAGGGGGCGAAACATTCAGTACTTC	CASSLSDRGRNIQYF
TRBV5-1	.	TRBD1	TRBJ2-7	TGCGCCAGCAGCCTTGGGACAGGGATAATGGACGAGCAGTACTTC	CASSLGTGIMDEQYF
TRBV5-1	.	.	TRBJ1-1	TGCGCCAGCAGCTTGTTTGCGAGGGACCAGCTAATGAACACTGAAGCTTTCTTT	CASSLFARDQLMNTEAFF
TRBV5-1	many	.	TRBJ2-2	TGCGCCAGCAGCTTGGCAGGGCCGAACACCGGGGAGCTGTTTTTT	CASSLAGPNTGELFF
TRBV7-9	.	TRBD1	TRBJ1-5	TGTGCCAGCAGCTCGACAGGGGCTCAGCCCCAGCATTTT	CASSSTGAQPQHF
TRBV4-3	.	TRBD2	TRBJ2-1	TGCGCCAGCAGCCAAGACCCAGCGGGGGGCCCTGAGCAGTTCTTC	CASSQDPAGGPEQFF
TRBV5-4	.	TRBD1	TRBJ2-7	TGTGCCAGCAGCTTGGGACAGGGGATCTCCTACGAGCAGTACTTC	CASSLGQGISYEQYF
TRBV9	.	TRBD2	TRBJ2-5	TGTGCCAGCAGCGTAGCGGGGGGTCGACAAGAGACCCAGTACTTC	CASSVAGGRQETQYF
TRBV5-4	many	TRBD1	TRBJ1-6	TGTGCCAGCAGCTTGAACAGGGGCGCGAAACCCCTCCACTTT	CASSLNRGAKPLHF
TRBV7-2	.	.	TRBJ2-2	TGTGCCAGCAGACCTGGGTCTCGGGGGAGCGGGGAGCTGTTTTTT	CASRPGSRGSGELFF
TRBV7-9	few	TRBD2	TRBJ2-5	TGTGCCAGCAGCTTTAACGGGGGGATCCAAGAGACCCAGTACTTC	CASSFNGGIQETQYF
TRBV30	many	TRBD2	TRBJ2-3	TGTGCCTGGAGTGTGTGGGCGGGGGGGAGCACAGATACGCAGTATTTT	CAWSVWAGGSTDTQYF
TRBV5-1	few	.	TRBJ2-1	TGCGCCAGCAGCCCCTCTTATGATGAGCAGTTCTTC	CASSPSYDEQFF
TRBV6-5	.	.	TRBJ2-2	TGTGCCAGCAGTACCCTTACCGGGGAGCTGTTTTTT	CASSTLTGELFF
TRBV12-3/TRBV12-4	.	TRBD1	TRBJ1-2	TGTGCCAGCAGCATGGACAGGGGAGCTGGCTACACCTTC	CASSMDRGAGYTF